This paragraph covers one TCR beta chain sequence. Its antigen is undetermined. Diagnoses were made from clinical symptoms, serum measures (thyroxine and TRAb), thyroid ultrasound and orbital computed tomography. TCR beta CDR3 regions were amplified from RNA. Using the HTBI primer set, a first-round RT-PCR was run on the TCR CDR3. TCRdb itself ran the multiplex PCR reads through MiXCR, one entry per CDR3 protein. This sample has 340,000 or so distinct CDR3 sequences, with about 20% found just once. These data originate in a study of T cells in Graves' hyperthyroidism and ophthalmopathy. On the study more broadly: The blood sample was taken at first diagnosis, before treatment began.

CDR1 is SGHAT and CDR2 is FQNNGV in the germline V gene. V lost 7 bases and J lost 2; bases outside the gene matches: 7. CDR3 length: 15 residues. Study-wide points: Ophthalmopathy was separated from stable hyperthyroidism by a 13 V-J model.

The V call is TRBV11-2, the J call TRBJ2-1; TRBD2 agrees at 8 bases. The TCR originated in a woman aged 45-65 years with Graves' hyperthyroidism. Source material: blood. This CDR3 is CASNKAGAPYNEQFF. CDR3 in DNA: TGTGCCAGCAACAAAGCGGGGGCCCCCTACAATGAGCAGTTCTTC.